The next 14 T cell receptor beta chains were all read from a single sample in a study of shared clonotypes between healthy human individuals. TCRdb's copy holds only in-frame clones and misses some; the assay was immunoSEQ multiplex PCR. The repertoire holds roughly 2.4 million clones, 90% to 96% seen once, with less than 0.15% in the top ten. The sequencing input was naive CD4+ T cells sorted from blood. Subset: CD45RA+ positively selected. All receptors come from a young man in good health.

This chain links TRBV5-4 with TRBJ2-2, with D unresolved. This CDR3 region has 16 residues. Germline V lookup: CDR1 SGHNT, CDR2 YYREEE (reference sequence). V lost 0 bases to trimming and J lost 0 bases, with 9 bases between them. CDR3 sequence (DNA): TGTGCCAGCAGCTTGGAAGTGACAACGAACACCGGGGAGCTGTTTTTT. Translating gives CASSLEVTTNTGELFF.

This chain connects TRBV5-1 to TRBJ2-3; weak D call: TRBD1 (6 bases). V gave up 0 bases and J gave up 1 base, with 12 bases separating them. Germline lookup yields CDR1 SGHRS and CDR2 YFSETQ. This CDR3 has 16 amino acids. CDR3 bases: TGCGCCAGCAGCTTGGGCAGGGGCGACGGCACAGATACGCAGTATTTT. This gives the protein CASSLGRGDGTDTQYF.

V and J are TRBV2 and TRBJ2-7; D is perhaps TRBD1 or TRBD2 (6 bases each). Per the germline V gene, CDR1 is SNHLY and CDR2 is FYNNEI. There are 14 residues in the CDR3. V lost 8 bases, J lost 3 bases, and 17 bases lay in between. The chain's CDR3 is CASVPQGRIYEQYF. The CDR3 bases are TGTGCCAGCGTTCCTCAGGGGAGGATCTACGAGCAGTACTTC.

In this sample, this clone turned up once. Other nucleotide sequences in the sample specify the same CDR3. The gene calls are TRBV9 and TRBJ1-3; D not certain. Trimming cost V 0 bases and J 4 bases, with 8 bases left between them. CDR1 is SGDLS, CDR2 YYNGEE, per germline. The CDR3 contains 14 residues. CDR3 loop: CASSVEAGGNTIYF. CDR3 coding DNA: TGTGCCAGCAGCGTAGAGGCAGGCGGAAACACCATATATTTT.

The V call is TRBV2, the J call TRBJ2-3, with D unresolved. The CDR3 consists of 11 residues. The V and J ends lost 8 bases and 5 bases respectively, with 8 bases between them. Germline assignment: CDR1 SNHLY and CDR2 FYNNEI. The CDR3 bases are TGTGCCAGCGGCGTCAAAGATACGCAGTATTTT. Its translation: CASGVKDTQYF.

This clone was seen a single time. The chain is built from TRBV5-6 and TRBJ1-1; D remains unclear. From germline, CDR1 is SGHDT and CDR2 YYEEEE. V lost 0 bases, J lost 8 bases, and 11 bases lay in between. This CDR3 spans 13 amino acids. The CDR3 spells CASSLVGSQEAFF. CDR3 coding DNA: TGTGCCAGCAGCTTGGTAGGGTCACAGGAAGCTTTCTTT.

This clone appeared a single time. J is TRBJ1-5 and V is TRBV4-3, with D unclear. The CDR3 loop spans 14 amino acids. V was shortened by 0 bases and J by 1 base, with 4 bases between the two germline ends. Per germline, CDR1 LGHNA and CDR2 YSLEER. CDR3 loop: CASSQDTSNQPQHF. Here the CDR3 DNA reads TGCGCCAGCAGCCAAGACACCAGCAATCAGCCCCAGCATTTT.

A remark on this clone: The sample contains more than one DNA sequence encoding this CDR3. The chain employs TRBV6-6 and TRBJ1-2, with D hard to call. The CDR3 runs 12 residues. The germline gives CDR1 MNHNY, CDR2 SVGAGI (reference sequence). V lost 6 bases and J 0 bases, leaving 5 bases between the germline ends. CDR3: CASRDSNYGYTF. CDR3 coding DNA: TGTGCCAGCAGGGATTCTAACTATGGCTACACCTTC.

The J gene is TRBJ2-7, the V gene TRBV5-4; possibly TRBD2 for D (5 bases). Trimming cost V 3 bases and J 2 bases, with 15 bases left between them. This CDR3 contains 15 residues. Germline V gene sequence: CDR1 SGHNT, CDR2 YYREEE (reference sequence). The CDR3 region is CASSSLADLPYEQYF. As DNA, the CDR3 is TGTGCCAGCAGCTCCCTAGCAGACCTACCCTACGAGCAGTACTTC.

This clone is a singleton in its sample. The genes are TRBV27 and TRBJ1-2, with 10 positions matching TRBD1. J lost 0 bases, V lost 5 bases, and 12 bases had no gene match. Germline-derived CDR1 and CDR2 are MNHEY and SMNVEV (reference sequence). The length of the CDR3 is 18 residues. For the CDR3, the DNA is TGTGCCAGCAGTCCGTCCGTTAGGGGACAGGGGACTAACTATGGCTACACCTTC. Its protein product is CASSPSVRGQGTNYGYTF.

Note on this clone: Other DNA sequences in this specimen translate into the identical CDR3. This sequence joins TRBV7-2 and TRBJ2-5, with 7 bases fitting TRBD2. Trimming at V came to 1 base and at J to 2 bases, leaving 1 base not matched to a gene. Germline CDR1 SGHTA, CDR2 FQGNSA. CDR3 length: 14 residues. Here the CDR3 reads CASSLGGSQETQYF. For the CDR3, the DNA is TGTGCCAGCAGCTTAGGCGGGAGTCAAGAGACCCAGTACTTC.

This clone is a singleton in its sample. The chain links TRBV30 to TRBJ1-2, with 8 bases lining up with TRBD1. V gave up 2 bases and J gave up 4 bases; unmatched junction bases: 6. There are 14 residues in the CDR3. The V gene's germline CDR1 is GTSNPN and CDR2 SVGIG (reference sequence). The CDR3 loop reads CAWSSGGGGYGYTF. Here the CDR3 DNA reads TGTGCCTGGAGTTCAGGGGGCGGGGGCTATGGCTACACCTTC.

The chain is built from TRBV7-2 and TRBJ2-2; D perhaps matches TRBD2 (6 bases). The CDR3 consists of 16 residues. The germline CDR1 and CDR2 sequences are SGHTA and FQGNSA. V was trimmed by 6 bases and J by 2 bases, leaving 16 bases between them. The CDR3 loop is CASSVWGGVNTGELFF. The CDR3 DNA sequence: TGTGCCAGCAGTGTTTGGGGAGGAGTAAACACCGGGGAGCTGTTTTTT.

Here the CDR3 DNA reads TGTGCCAGCATACAGGGGAACACCGGGGAGCTGTTTTTT. The encoded protein is CASIQGNTGELFF. The chain has TRBV27 and TRBJ2-2; tentative D call: TRBD1 (6 bases). Germline CDR1 MNHEY, CDR2 SMNVEV (reference sequence). CDR3 length equals 13 residues. The ends were cut back, 7 bases at V and 1 base at J, with 7 bases in the middle.